The clone carrying this T cell receptor beta chain has just one count. Its antigen is as yet unknown. There were only Caucasian adults among the donors, and all lived in Nashville, Tennessee. Subsets obtained from CD4+ cells comprised CD45RA+ naive and CD45RA-negative memory cells. Looked up from germline, CDR1 is SGHKS and CDR2 is YYEKEE (reference sequence). This CDR3 comprises 15 residues. With 2 bases clipped from V and 0 bases from J, the junction kept 1 base outside the gene matches. The entry originates in a study of shared clonotypes between healthy human individuals. The study's findings and limits: The sampled material consisted only of blood, and tissue repertoires are likely to differ.

Repertoires were generated with immunoSEQ multiplex PCR, while TCRdb's copy carries only in-frame clones and drops some. Of 950,000 to 1,300,000 clones listed, around 74% were seen once; the top ten hold about 1.4%. Sequenced input: memory CD4+ T cells sorted from blood. Subset specified: CD45RA-negative fraction. The TCR was taken from a man younger than 30 in good health. J is TRBJ2-2 and V is TRBV5-5, with 7 bases matching TRBD1. DNA of the CDR3: TGTGCCAGCAGCTTTGGGACAGCGAACACCGGGGAGCTGTTTTTT. This encodes CASSFGTANTGELFF.